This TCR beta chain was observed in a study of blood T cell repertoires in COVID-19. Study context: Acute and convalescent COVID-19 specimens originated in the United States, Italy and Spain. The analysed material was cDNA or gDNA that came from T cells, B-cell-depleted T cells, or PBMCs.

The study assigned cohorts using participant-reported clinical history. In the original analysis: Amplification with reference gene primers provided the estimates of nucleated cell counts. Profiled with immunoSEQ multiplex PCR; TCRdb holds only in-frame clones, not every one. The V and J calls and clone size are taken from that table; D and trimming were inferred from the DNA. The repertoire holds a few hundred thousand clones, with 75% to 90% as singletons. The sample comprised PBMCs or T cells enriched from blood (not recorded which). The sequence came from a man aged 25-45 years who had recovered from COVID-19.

The CDR3 here is CASSVAGQGGNSPLHF. The CDR3 bases are TGTGCCAGCAGCGTAGCTGGTCAGGGAGGTAATTCACCCCTCCACTTT. The chain uses TRBV9 and TRBJ1-6; TRBD1 might be the D (5 bases). CDR3 length: 16 amino acids. Per germline, CDR1 SGDLS and CDR2 YYNGEE. Trimming left V 0 bases short and J 6 bases short, with 13 bases between.